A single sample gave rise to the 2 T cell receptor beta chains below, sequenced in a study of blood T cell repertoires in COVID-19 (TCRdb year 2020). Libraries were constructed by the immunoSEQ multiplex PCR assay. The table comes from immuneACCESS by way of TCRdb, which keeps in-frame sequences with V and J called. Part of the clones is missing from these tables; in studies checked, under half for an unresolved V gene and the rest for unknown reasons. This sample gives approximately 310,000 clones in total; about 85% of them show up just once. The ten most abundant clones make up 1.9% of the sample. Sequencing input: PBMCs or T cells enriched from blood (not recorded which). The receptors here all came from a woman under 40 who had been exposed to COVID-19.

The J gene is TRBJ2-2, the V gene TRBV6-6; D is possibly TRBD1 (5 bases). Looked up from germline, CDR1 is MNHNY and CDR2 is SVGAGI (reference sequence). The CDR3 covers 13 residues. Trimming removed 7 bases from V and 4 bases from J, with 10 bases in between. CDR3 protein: CASTRGATGELFF. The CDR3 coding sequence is TGTGCCAGCACCCGTGGGGCCACCGGGGAGCTGTTTTTT.

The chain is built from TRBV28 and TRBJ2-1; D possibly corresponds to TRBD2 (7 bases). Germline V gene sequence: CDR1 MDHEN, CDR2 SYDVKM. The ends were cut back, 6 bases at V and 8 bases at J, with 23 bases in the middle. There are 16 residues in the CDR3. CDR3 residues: CASSIGRGPATDEQFF. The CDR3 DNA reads TGTGCCAGCAGCATAGGGCGGGGGCCCGCAACGGATGAGCAGTTCTTC.